The 4 T cell receptor beta chains presented below share a single source sample, sequenced in a study of blood T cell repertoires in COVID-19. The table came from immunoSEQ multiplex PCR; TCRdb's copy has only in-frame clones and leaves some out. The data show about 220,000 clones, with around 83% seen just once and under 3.5% held by the top ten. Sequencing used peripheral blood. Receptors were obtained from a man aged 45-65 years who had recovered from COVID-19.

This clone was seen a single time. The genes are TRBV28 and TRBJ1-2; D call uncertain. Trimming pared 3 bases from V and 7 bases from J, leaving 9 bases between. This CDR3 spans 12 amino acids. Germline assignment: CDR1 MDHEN and CDR2 SYDVKM. CDR3 sequence (DNA): TGTGCCAGCAGTTTCCAGGCCGTTGGCTACACCTTC. Amino acid sequence: CASSFQAVGYTF.

The chain recombines TRBV7-9 with TRBJ2-7, with TRBD2 matching over 15 bases. The germline V gene encodes CDR1 SEHNR and CDR2 FQNEAQ (reference sequence). V lost 4 bases and J lost 2; bases outside the gene matches: 3. This CDR3 is 16 amino acids long. CDR3 region: CASSSGLAGGPYEQYF. CDR3 bases: TGTGCCAGCAGCTCGGGACTAGCGGGAGGACCCTACGAGCAGTACTTC.

CDR3 bases: TGTGCCAGCAGCTTAGACAGGGCCGGGGACACTGAAGCTTTCTTT. As protein: CASSLDRAGDTEAFF. This chain joins TRBV7-9 and TRBJ1-1; maybe TRBD1 (6 bases). The CDR3 has 15 amino acids. Looked up from germline, CDR1 is SEHNR and CDR2 is FQNEAQ (reference sequence). V lost 1 base to trimming and J lost 3 bases, with 12 bases between them.

The chain recombines TRBV6-5 with TRBJ2-5; TRBD1 might be the D (7 bases). CDR1 is MNHEY, CDR2 SVGAGI, per germline. Trimming left V 5 bases short and J 3 bases short, with 16 bases between. The CDR3 spans 15 residues. CDR3 amino acids: CASSRDQGGKETQYF. The CDR3, as DNA: TGTGCCAGCAGTCGAGACCAGGGGGGAAAAGAGACCCAGTACTTC.